This is a list of T cell receptor beta chains from one sample in a study of cytomegalovirus exposure and HLA in healthy donors. Some clones are missing from TCRdb's copy, which holds only in-frame ones; the method was immunoSEQ multiplex PCR. The data hold 100,000 to 150,000 clones, with roughly 75% observed a single time. Sequenced material: PBMCs. The receptor source for this set is a man aged 30-40 years in good health and CMV-seropositive. The CDR3 runs from the conserved cysteine through the conserved F or W. Each record gives: J gene, clone size, V gene, D gene, CDR3 DNA, CDR3 protein. D genes are given only for firm matches. Part of the rows lack a size; the others show once, few, many or a class for expanded clones.

>TRBJ1-1|.|TRBV5-1|.
TGCGCCAGCAGCTTGGTTGGGCTGAACACTGAAGCTTTCTTT
CASSLVGLNTEAFF
>TRBJ2-7|medium-sized|TRBV5-5|TRBD1
TGTGCCAGCAGCTTCGGACAGGGCCCCTACGAGCAGTACTTC
CASSFGQGPYEQYF
>TRBJ2-3|.|TRBV25-1|TRBD2
TGTGCCAGCAGTGGAGAGACTAGCGGGACCGGGGGGAGGCAGTATTTT
CASSGETSGTGGRQYF
>TRBJ2-1|.|TRBV11-3|TRBD2
TGTGCCAGCAGCTCCCTAGCGGGCGGCTACAATGAGCAGTTCTTC
CASSSLAGGYNEQFF
>TRBJ2-5|.|TRBV10-3|.
TGTGCCATCCGAGTGGGAGTGGGGGAGACCCAGTACTTC
CAIRVGVGETQYF
>TRBJ2-1|.|TRBV7-2|.
TGTGCCAGCAGTCTCACTAGTTCCCAGGCCTATGAGCAGTTCTTC
CASSLTSSQAYEQFF
>TRBJ2-3|.|TRBV5-6|.
TGTGCCAGCAGCCCGCTTTCTCTACCGAGCACAGATACGCAGTATTTT
CASSPLSLPSTDTQYF
>TRBJ2-7|.|TRBV7-2|TRBD2
TGTGCCAGCAGCTTTAGGGTGGGAGGGATCTACGAGCAGTACTTC
CASSFRVGGIYEQYF
>TRBJ2-7|.|TRBV11-2|.
TGTGCCAGCAGCTTTGGCGGGACCGTCTACGAGCAGTACTTC
CASSFGGTVYEQYF
>TRBJ1-2|.|TRBV7-2|TRBD1
TGTGCCAGCACAGGGGGCAAGGCCAGCTATGGCTACACCTTC
CASTGGKASYGYTF
>TRBJ2-7|.|TRBV19|TRBD2
TGTGCCAGTAGTATCCTTAGCGGGAGTCGAGACGAGCAGTACTTC
CASSILSGSRDEQYF
>TRBJ2-5|.|TRBV7-9|TRBD1
TGTGCCAGCAGCCTGATGCGTCGCGGGACAGGTATAGAGACCCAGTACTTC
CASSLMRRGTGIETQYF
>TRBJ2-1|.|TRBV7-2|TRBD1
TGTGCCAGCAGCTTGGGGACAGACTACAATGAGCAGTTCTTC
CASSLGTDYNEQFF
>TRBJ2-3|.|TRBV5-1|TRBD1
TGCGCCAGCAGTCCGGGACAGGGTCAAGATACGCAGTATTTT
CASSPGQGQDTQYF
>TRBJ1-2|.|TRBV11-2|.
TGTGCCAGCAGCCAAGGGGATGGCTACACCTTC
CASSQGDGYTF
>TRBJ2-7|few|TRBV6-6|.
TGTGCCAGCAGTTATAGGGCGGGGAGCTCCTACGAGCAGTACTTC
CASSYRAGSSYEQYF
>TRBJ2-1|.|TRBV28|.
TGTGCCAGCAGTCCTCTGAGGGACAACCCATCCTACAATGAGCAGTTCTTC
CASSPLRDNPSYNEQFF
>TRBJ2-1|.|TRBV19|.
TGTGCCAGTAGTATAGATCGGGTGGGGGGGGGCTCTTACAATGAGCAGTTCTTC
CASSIDRVGGGSYNEQFF
>TRBJ1-1|.|TRBV27|TRBD1
TGTGCCAGCAGTTTGTGGACAGGGGGTAACACTGAAGCTTTCTTT
CASSLWTGGNTEAFF
>TRBJ1-2|.|TRBV27|.
TGTGCCAGCAGCCAGAGGGGACCCCAGGGGCCGGGACACTATGGCTACACCTTC
CASSQRGPQGPGHYGYTF
>TRBJ2-7|.|TRBV29-1|.
TGCAGCGCCGTAAAGAGCAGGGGTGGCGAGCAGTACTTC
CSAVKSRGGEQYF
>TRBJ2-7|.|TRBV6-5|TRBD2
TGTGCCAGCAGGTTAGCGGGAGGGCCCATATACGAGCAGTACTTC
CASRLAGGPIYEQYF
>TRBJ1-2|.|TRBV19|.
TGTGCCAGTCGATATGGGGCAGAAGATAACTATGGCTACACCTTC
CASRYGAEDNYGYTF
>TRBJ2-3|.|TRBV4-3|TRBD2
TGCGCCAGCAGCCAACTGCCCCGACTAGCGGAAGCCGAAGCGAACACAGATACGCAGTATTTT
CASSQLPRLAEAEANTDTQYF
>TRBJ1-2|.|TRBV30|.
TGTGCCTGGAGTGTACTTTCGGCAGGGGGCTACACCTTC
CAWSVLSAGGYTF
>TRBJ1-2|.|TRBV27|.
TGTGCCAGCATGAAGGCAGGGCTCCACTATGGCTACACCTTC
CASMKAGLHYGYTF
>TRBJ1-2|.|TRBV30|.
TGTGCCTCACGCGGGGGGAGCTATGGCTACACCTTC
CASRGGSYGYTF
>TRBJ1-5|.|TRBV7-2|.
TGTGCCAGCAGCTTAGTAGGGGGGGTGAATCAGCCCCAGCATTTT
CASSLVGGVNQPQHF
>TRBJ2-7|.|TRBV27|.
TGTGCCAGCAGTCCCCAGGAATCCTACGAGCAGTACTTC
CASSPQESYEQYF
>TRBJ2-1|once|TRBV6-6|TRBD2
TGTGCCGCAACCGCCCGGGAGGACCCTTCGGATGAGCAGTTCTTC
CAATAREDPSDEQFF
>TRBJ2-7|.|TRBV30|.
TGTGCCTGGAGTCCAACAACTAGCGAGCAGTACTTC
CAWSPTTSEQYF
>TRBJ1-2|.|TRBV7-2|TRBD1
TGTGCCAGCAGCTTGAATGGAGACAGGGGGAACTATGGCTACACCTTC
CASSLNGDRGNYGYTF